A single sample gave rise to the 32 T cell receptor beta chains below, sequenced in a study of cytomegalovirus exposure and HLA in healthy donors. Amplification used 60 Vbeta primers and 13 Jbeta primers. Assay: immunoSEQ multiplex PCR; the TCRdb copy retains only in-frame clones and omits some. The table lists 100,000 to 120,000 clones, over 12% of them singletons, with over 0.8% in the top ten. The sequenced sample was PBMCs. These receptors originate from a female donor in good health and CMV-seronegative.

This chain joins TRBV5-6 and TRBJ1-4; TRBD1 might be the D (6 bases). Germline V gives CDR1 SGHDT, CDR2 YYEEEE. CDR3 length equals 13 residues. The V gene lost 2 bases and the J gene lost 5 bases, with 7 bases spanning the gap. The DNA of the CDR3 is TGTGCCAGCAGCTTTAGGGGGAATGAAAAACTGTTTTTT. Translated: CASSFRGNEKLFF.

This clone was observed once. V gene TRBV9 combines with J gene TRBJ2-5, with 8 positions matching TRBD2. Germline V CDR1 and CDR2: SGDLS, YYNGEE. The CDR3 has 13 amino acids. V lost 4 bases to trimming and J lost 5 bases; unmatched junction nucleotides: 4. The CDR3 sequence: CASSRGGVETQYF. As DNA, the CDR3 is TGTGCCAGCAGCCGGGGGGGTGTGGAGACCCAGTACTTC.

The gene calls are TRBV4-3 and TRBJ2-3; TRBD1 is a possible D gene (6 bases). The CDR3 spans 13 residues. The germline V gene has CDR1 LGHNA and CDR2 YSLEER. With 4 bases removed from V and 7 bases from J, the gap between germline ends came to 12 bases. DNA of the CDR3: TGCGCCAGCAGCCTCAGGGGCTTTAATACGCAGTATTTT. Its translation: CASSLRGFNTQYF.

This clone was seen a handful of times. This chain links TRBV7-9 with TRBJ2-7, with 10 bases identical to TRBD1. In germline, CDR1 is SEHNR, CDR2 FQNEAQ (reference sequence). The CDR3 is 17 residues long. The junction had 12 bases not matched to a gene; V was cut back by 5 bases and J by 2 bases. Here the CDR3 reads CASSPIVGTGVPYEQYF. CDR3 DNA: TGTGCCAGCAGCCCCATAGTAGGGACAGGGGTCCCCTACGAGCAGTACTTC.

The V gene is TRBV2, the J gene TRBJ2-5, with D maybe TRBD2 (6 bases). Trimming cost V 3 bases and J 5 bases, with 16 bases left between them. Germline values: CDR1 SNHLY, CDR2 FYNNEI. The CDR3 is made up of 15 amino acids. The CDR3 spells CASSESGGTGETQYF. The CDR3 DNA sequence: TGTGCCAGCAGTGAGAGTGGCGGGACGGGGGAGACCCAGTACTTC.

The chain carries TRBV11-3 and TRBJ2-2; 11 nucleotides match TRBD2. With V trimmed by 0 bases and J by 4 bases, 7 bases remained unmatched. The CDR3 has 18 amino acids. The germline CDR1 and CDR2 sequences are SGHNT and YENEEA. Here the CDR3 reads CASSLEPTSGSGTGELFF. For the CDR3, the DNA is TGTGCCAGCAGCTTAGAGCCTACTAGCGGGAGTGGCACCGGGGAGCTGTTTTTT.

This clone was counted a few times. The rearrangement uses TRBV2 and TRBJ1-5, with 9 bases lining up with TRBD1. There are 15 residues in the CDR3. Germline loops: CDR1 SNHLY, CDR2 FYNNEI. Trimming took 3 bases from V and 2 from J; bases not matched to a gene: 2. CDR3 bases: TGTGCCAGCAGTGACCGGGACAGGGGCAATCAGCCCCAGCATTTT. It translates to CASSDRDRGNQPQHF.

There are a few counts of this clone. The V gene is TRBV5-6, the J gene TRBJ2-1; 11 bases align to TRBD2. CDR3 size: 15 residues. The junction had 5 bases not matched to a gene; V was cut back by 0 bases and J by 9 bases. Germline V lookup: CDR1 SGHDT, CDR2 YYEEEE. The DNA for the CDR3 is TGTGCCAGCAGCTTGGGACTAGCGGGATGGAGTGAGCAGTTCTTC. Amino acids: CASSLGLAGWSEQFF.

The rearrangement joins TRBV10-3 to TRBJ2-5; 15 bases line up with TRBD2. Germline CDR1 is ENHRY and CDR2 is SYGVKD. This CDR3 spans 15 amino acids. J gave up 2 bases and V 6 bases, and 1 base lay outside the gene matches. The CDR3 protein is CAIRGLAGGQETQYF. The CDR3 DNA sequence: TGTGCCATCAGGGGACTAGCGGGGGGTCAAGAGACCCAGTACTTC.

The V and J genes are TRBV7-2 and TRBJ1-2; TRBD1 is a possible D gene (5 bases). V shed 1 base and J shed 5 bases, with 14 bases lying between them. The CDR3 contains 15 residues. The germline V gene encodes CDR1 SGHTA and CDR2 FQGNSA. Here the CDR3 reads CASSLVGGGSYGYTF. The CDR3, as DNA: TGTGCCAGCAGCTTAGTTGGGGGGGGGAGTTATGGCTACACCTTC.

The chain combines TRBV18 with TRBJ2-7; D is possibly TRBD2 (6 bases). The CDR3 consists of 14 residues. With 0 bases removed from V and 1 base from J, the gap between germline ends came to 7 bases. In germline, CDR1 is KGHSH, CDR2 LQKENI. Written as DNA, the CDR3 is TGTGCCAGCTCACCACCGGGAGGTTCCTACGAGCAGTACTTC. Translating it yields CASSPPGGSYEQYF.

This clone was recorded at least ten times. The rearrangement joins TRBV6-5 to TRBJ2-1; the match to TRBD2 covers 7 bases. The CDR3 runs to 15 residues. The V segment lost 2 bases and the J segment 4 bases; nucleotides outside the gene matches: 5. Germline V lookup: CDR1 MNHEY, CDR2 SVGAGI. CDR3 protein: CASSYTGTTYNEQFF. In nucleotides, the CDR3 is TGTGCCAGCAGTTACACCGGGACTACTTACAATGAGCAGTTCTTC.

This clone was detected a few times. The J gene is TRBJ1-4, the V gene TRBV28, with 9 nucleotides matching TRBD1. Germline CDR1 reads MDHEN; CDR2 reads SYDVKM. Germline trimming cut 4 bases from V and 14 bases from J; bases unmatched to any gene: 8. CDR3 length: 13 residues. This CDR3 is CASSSGQGSSLFF. The CDR3 DNA follows: TGTGCCAGCAGTTCCGGACAGGGGTCGAGTCTGTTTTTT.

This clone showed up just a few times. This chain connects TRBV2 to TRBJ1-2, with D uncertain. Germline V gene lookup returns CDR1 SNHLY and CDR2 FYNNEI. The CDR3 sequence is 14 residues long. The V gene lost 3 bases and the J gene lost 3 bases, with 11 bases spanning the gap. The CDR3 is CASSDNGRDYGYTF. DNA of the CDR3: TGTGCCAGCAGTGACAATGGGAGGGACTATGGCTACACCTTC.

Here the CDR3 reads CASSLQGARRDGYTF. CDR3 DNA: TGCGCCAGCAGCTTACAGGGGGCGCGTAGGGATGGCTACACCTTC. The J gene is TRBJ1-2, the V gene TRBV5-1; 9 nucleotides line up with TRBD1. The CDR3 totals 15 residues. The germline V gene has CDR1 SGHRS and CDR2 YFSETQ. The J segment lost 6 bases and the V segment lost 2 bases, leaving 8 bases of the junction unmatched.

The chain links TRBV4-3 to TRBJ2-7; 9 bases align to TRBD2. Germline assignment: CDR1 LGHNA and CDR2 YSLEER. The V segment lost 0 bases and the J segment 4 bases; nucleotides outside the gene matches: 7. The CDR3 loop spans 16 amino acids. The CDR3 sequence: CASSQDLGLAVYEQYF. The CDR3 DNA reads as TGCGCCAGCAGCCAAGATTTGGGACTAGCAGTTTACGAGCAGTACTTC.

This clone was observed once. A junction end diverges from the germline sequence, so it may reflect a read error. The chain combines TRBV2 with TRBJ2-7; TRBD2 agrees at 9 bases. In germline, CDR1 is SNHLY, CDR2 FYNNEI. This CDR3 comprises 15 residues. The CDR3 DNA reads as TGTGCCAGCAGTGGAGCTAGCGGGGCGCGGATAGGGCGCAAGTTC. Protein sequence: CASSGASGARIGRKF.

The chain couples TRBV4-1 to TRBJ2-7, with D possibly matching TRBD1 (6 bases). The V and J ends lost 3 bases and 6 bases respectively, with 12 bases between them. The CDR3 consists of 13 residues. The germline gives CDR1 MGHRA, CDR2 YSYEKL. CDR3 sequence: CASSHLQGFEQYF. In DNA, the CDR3 is TGCGCCAGCAGCCACTTACAGGGTTTCGAGCAGTACTTC.

The V call is TRBV9, the J call TRBJ2-3; D is ambiguous. The germline V gene has CDR1 SGDLS and CDR2 YYNGEE. The CDR3 has 14 amino acids. V was pared by 0 bases and J by 0 bases, with 5 bases between. The CDR3 DNA follows: TGTGCCAGCAGCGTAGGGGCTAGCACAGATACGCAGTATTTT. Amino acid sequence: CASSVGASTDTQYF.

The J gene is TRBJ1-1, the V gene TRBV29-1; 7 bases map to TRBD1. J was trimmed by 3 bases and V by 6 bases; bases with no gene match: 7. Germline CDR1 SQVTM, CDR2 ANQGSEA. The CDR3 has 13 residues. The DNA of the CDR3 is TGCAGCGTCGACTCGACAGGGCACACTGAAGCTTTCTTT. This sequence encodes CSVDSTGHTEAFF.

The chain has TRBV7-8 and TRBJ2-3, with unresolved D. The CDR3 runs 16 residues. V was cut by 0 bases and J by 6 bases, with 16 bases left in between. Germline CDR1 and CDR2: SGHVS and FQNEAQ. For the CDR3, the DNA is TGTGCCAGCAGCTTAGCCGGGTATCTGGTTATTGATACGCAGTATTTT. It is translated as CASSLAGYLVIDTQYF.

This clone was counted a few times. V is TRBV6-5 and J is TRBJ2-7; TRBD2 agrees at 9 bases. The CDR3 extends over 14 amino acids. CDR1 is MNHEY, CDR2 SVGAGI, per germline. J lost 7 bases, V lost 7 bases, and 11 bases had no gene match. The CDR3 region is CASTTGGRGSEQYF. The CDR3 region has the DNA TGTGCCAGCACAACCGGCGGGAGGGGGTCTGAGCAGTACTTC.

This clone was seen a single time. Here the CDR3 DNA reads TGTGCCAGTAGCAGGTCAGGGGTTAAGGACACTGAAGCTTTCTTT. Residues: CASSRSGVKDTEAFF. The gene calls are TRBV19 and TRBJ1-1, with D perhaps TRBD1 (6 bases). The CDR3 is 15 residues long. The V gene's germline CDR1 is LNHDA and CDR2 SQIVND (reference sequence). V was trimmed by 6 bases and J by 3 bases, leaving 17 bases between them.

This clone has a handful of counts. The chain couples TRBV28 to TRBJ2-7, with D possibly TRBD2 on 6 matching bases. The CDR3 is 14 amino acids. V lost 3 bases, J lost 1 base, and 10 bases lay in between. Germline loops: CDR1 MDHEN, CDR2 SYDVKM. CDR3 nucleotide sequence: TGTGCCAGCAGTTTCCTCAGCGGGTCCTACGAGCAGTACTTC. Its translation: CASSFLSGSYEQYF.

The chain has TRBV2 and TRBJ1-2; 7 bases are a match to TRBD1. J was trimmed by 6 bases and V by 1 base; bases with no gene match: 8. Germline CDR1 reads SNHLY; CDR2 reads FYNNEI. The CDR3 is 15 residues long. CDR3 bases: TGTGCCAGCAGTGAAGAGGGGGCGGAGGTGAATGGCTACACCTTC. As protein: CASSEEGAEVNGYTF.

This clone was observed a handful of times. The CDR3 DNA is TGTGCCAGCAGCTTCTCAGGGGTCACTGAAGCTTTCTTT. It yields the protein CASSFSGVTEAFF. V and J are TRBV7-3 and TRBJ1-1; TRBD1 might be the D (6 bases). The CDR3 extends over 13 amino acids. Germline loops: CDR1 SGHTA, CDR2 FQGTGA. The ends were cut back, 3 bases at V and 4 bases at J, with 9 bases in the middle.

This clone was seen a handful of times. This chain uses TRBV6-5 with TRBJ1-2, with 9 bases aligning to TRBD1. Trimming removed 6 bases from V and 3 bases from J; junction bases left unmatched: 5. CDR3 length: 14 amino acids. Germline values: CDR1 MNHEY, CDR2 SVGAGI. The CDR3 protein is CASSMTGGDYGYTF. The CDR3 DNA reads as TGTGCCAGCAGCATGACAGGGGGGGACTATGGCTACACCTTC.

This clone was picked up a small number of times. The J gene is TRBJ2-7, the V gene TRBV30, with D maybe TRBD2 (6 bases). The CDR3 length is 16 residues. The V end was cut by 0 bases, the J end by 3 bases, with 18 bases between. Germline assignment: CDR1 GTSNPN and CDR2 SVGIG (reference sequence). DNA of the CDR3: TGTGCCTGGAGTGTAAGGGTTTTAGCGGAACACTACGAGCAGTACTTC. It translates to CAWSVRVLAEHYEQYF.

The chain has TRBV19 and TRBJ1-4; D is possibly TRBD1 (6 bases). Trimming removed 6 bases from V and 3 bases from J, with 11 bases in between. The germline CDR1 and CDR2 sequences are LNHDA and SQIVND (reference sequence). The CDR3 extends over 14 amino acids. For the CDR3, the DNA is TGTGCCAGTAGGGGGGCTGCTCCTAATGAAAAACTGTTTTTT. As protein: CASRGAAPNEKLFF.

This chain links TRBV5-1 with TRBJ2-3; a weak D match, TRBD1 (5 bases). There are 14 residues in the CDR3. Germline lookup yields CDR1 SGHRS and CDR2 YFSETQ. The V end lost 0 bases, the J end lost 4 bases, and 9 bases lay between the germline ends. The CDR3 nucleotides are TGCGCCAGCAGCTTGGAACAGGATGCAGATACGCAGTATTTT. Translating it yields CASSLEQDADTQYF.

The table lists this clone with a few counts. The V gene is TRBV6-5, the J gene TRBJ2-7; D may be TRBD2 (5 bases). The CDR3 covers 15 residues. V was pared by 5 bases and J by 2 bases, with 16 bases between. The germline CDR1 and CDR2 sequences are MNHEY and SVGAGI. The CDR3 nucleotides are TGTGCCAGCAGTCTCAGTTCTAGCAGGACCTACGAGCAGTACTTC. Protein sequence: CASSLSSSRTYEQYF.

The genes are TRBV20-1 and TRBJ1-2; TRBD1 aligns across 7 bases. Germline CDR1 and CDR2: DFQATT and SNEGSKA (reference sequence). The CDR3 is made up of 11 amino acids. V lost 6 bases, J lost 2 bases, and 0 bases stayed unmatched. CDR3 sequence: CSATGNYGYTF. The CDR3 region has the DNA TGCAGTGCGACAGGGAACTATGGCTACACCTTC.